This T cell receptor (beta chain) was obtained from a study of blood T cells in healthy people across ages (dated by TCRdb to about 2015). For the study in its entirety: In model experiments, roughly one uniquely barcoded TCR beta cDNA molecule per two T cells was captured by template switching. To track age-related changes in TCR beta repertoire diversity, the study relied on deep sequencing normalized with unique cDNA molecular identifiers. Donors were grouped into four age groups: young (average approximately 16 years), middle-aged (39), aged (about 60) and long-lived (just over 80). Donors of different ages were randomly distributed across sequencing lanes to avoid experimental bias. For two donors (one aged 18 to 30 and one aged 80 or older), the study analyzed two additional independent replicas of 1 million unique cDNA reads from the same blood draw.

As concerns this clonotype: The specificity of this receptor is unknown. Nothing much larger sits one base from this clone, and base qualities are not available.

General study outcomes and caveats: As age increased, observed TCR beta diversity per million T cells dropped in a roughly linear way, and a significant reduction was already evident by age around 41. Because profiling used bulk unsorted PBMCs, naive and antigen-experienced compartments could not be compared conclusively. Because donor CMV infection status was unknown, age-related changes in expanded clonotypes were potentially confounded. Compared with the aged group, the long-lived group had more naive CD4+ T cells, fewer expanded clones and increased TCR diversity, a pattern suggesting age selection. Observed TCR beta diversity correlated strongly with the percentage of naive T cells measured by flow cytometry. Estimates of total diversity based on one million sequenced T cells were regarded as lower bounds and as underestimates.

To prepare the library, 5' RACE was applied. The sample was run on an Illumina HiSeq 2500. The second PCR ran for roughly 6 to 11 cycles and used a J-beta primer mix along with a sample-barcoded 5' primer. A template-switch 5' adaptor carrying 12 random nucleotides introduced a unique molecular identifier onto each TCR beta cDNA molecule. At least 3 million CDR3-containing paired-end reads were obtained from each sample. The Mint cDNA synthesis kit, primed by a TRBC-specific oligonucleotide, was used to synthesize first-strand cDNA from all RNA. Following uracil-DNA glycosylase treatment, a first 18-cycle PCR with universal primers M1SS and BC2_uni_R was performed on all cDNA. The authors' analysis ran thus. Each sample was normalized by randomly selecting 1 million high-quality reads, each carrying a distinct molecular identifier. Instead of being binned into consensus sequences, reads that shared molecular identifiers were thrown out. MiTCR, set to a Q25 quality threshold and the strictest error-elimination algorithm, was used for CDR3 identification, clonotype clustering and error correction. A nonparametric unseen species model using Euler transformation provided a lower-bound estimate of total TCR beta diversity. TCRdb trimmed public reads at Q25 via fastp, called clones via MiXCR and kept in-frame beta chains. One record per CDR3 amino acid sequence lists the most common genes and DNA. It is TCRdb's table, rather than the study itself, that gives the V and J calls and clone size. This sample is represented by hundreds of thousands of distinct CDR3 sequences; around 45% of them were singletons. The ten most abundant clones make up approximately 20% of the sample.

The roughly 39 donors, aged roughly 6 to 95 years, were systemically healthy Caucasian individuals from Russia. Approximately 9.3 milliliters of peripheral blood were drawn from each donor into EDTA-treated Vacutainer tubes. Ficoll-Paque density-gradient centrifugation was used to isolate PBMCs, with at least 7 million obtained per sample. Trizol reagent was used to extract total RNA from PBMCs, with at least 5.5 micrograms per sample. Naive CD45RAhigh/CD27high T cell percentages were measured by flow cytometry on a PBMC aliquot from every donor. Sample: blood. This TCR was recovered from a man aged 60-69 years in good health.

The nucleotide sequence reads TGTGCCAGCAGTGGGGCCGGGACAGGGATCATGAACACTGAAGCTTTCTTT. This sequence encodes CASSGAGTGIMNTEAFF. Recombination connected TRBV5-5 to TRBJ1-1; 9 junctional bases match TRBD1. The germline V end is reduced by 5 bases and the J end by 0 bases; junction bases left unmatched: 11. The cysteine opens and the phenylalanine closes a CDR3 of 17 amino acids. Here the CDR3 DNA is all that survives: 51 bases in frame from base 1. Reading the germline V gene (reference sequence) gives CDR1 SGHKS and CDR2 YYEKEE.